The subject of this entry is one TCR beta chain. The data derive from a study of blood T cell repertoires in COVID-19. Looked up from germline, CDR1 is LNHDA and CDR2 is SQIVND (reference sequence). The CDR3 extends over 15 amino acids. V gave up 9 bases and J gave up 4 bases; unmatched junction bases: 7. Some clones are missing from TCRdb's copy, which holds only in-frame ones; the method was immunoSEQ multiplex PCR. The profile shows approximately 220,000 clones, 85% to 90% of them singletons. Input material: PBMCs or T cells enriched from blood (not recorded which). This rearrangement joins TRBV19 to TRBJ1-6; 9 nucleotides line up with TRBD1. The receptor was derived from a man aged 25 to 40 who had been exposed to COVID-19. The chain's CDR3 is CASAPDRGYNSPLHF. Here the CDR3 DNA reads TGTGCCAGCGCCCCCGACAGGGGGTATAATTCACCCCTCCACTTT.